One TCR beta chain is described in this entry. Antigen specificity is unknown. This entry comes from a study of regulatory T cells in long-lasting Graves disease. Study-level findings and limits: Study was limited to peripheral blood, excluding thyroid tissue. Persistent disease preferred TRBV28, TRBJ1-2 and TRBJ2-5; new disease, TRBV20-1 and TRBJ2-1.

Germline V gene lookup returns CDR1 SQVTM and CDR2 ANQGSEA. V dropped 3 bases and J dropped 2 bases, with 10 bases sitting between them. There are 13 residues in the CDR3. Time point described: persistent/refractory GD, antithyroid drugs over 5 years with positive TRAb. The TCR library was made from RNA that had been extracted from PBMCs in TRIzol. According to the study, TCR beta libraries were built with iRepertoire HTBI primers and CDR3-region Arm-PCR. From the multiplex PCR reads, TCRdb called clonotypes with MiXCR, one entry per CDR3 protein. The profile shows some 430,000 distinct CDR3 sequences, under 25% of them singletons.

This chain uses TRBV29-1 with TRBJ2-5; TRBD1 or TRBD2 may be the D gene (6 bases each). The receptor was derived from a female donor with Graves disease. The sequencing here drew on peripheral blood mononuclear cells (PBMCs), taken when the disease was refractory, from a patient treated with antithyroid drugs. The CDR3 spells CSVDQGRQETQYF. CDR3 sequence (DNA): TGCAGCGTTGATCAGGGGAGGCAAGAGACCCAGTACTTC.